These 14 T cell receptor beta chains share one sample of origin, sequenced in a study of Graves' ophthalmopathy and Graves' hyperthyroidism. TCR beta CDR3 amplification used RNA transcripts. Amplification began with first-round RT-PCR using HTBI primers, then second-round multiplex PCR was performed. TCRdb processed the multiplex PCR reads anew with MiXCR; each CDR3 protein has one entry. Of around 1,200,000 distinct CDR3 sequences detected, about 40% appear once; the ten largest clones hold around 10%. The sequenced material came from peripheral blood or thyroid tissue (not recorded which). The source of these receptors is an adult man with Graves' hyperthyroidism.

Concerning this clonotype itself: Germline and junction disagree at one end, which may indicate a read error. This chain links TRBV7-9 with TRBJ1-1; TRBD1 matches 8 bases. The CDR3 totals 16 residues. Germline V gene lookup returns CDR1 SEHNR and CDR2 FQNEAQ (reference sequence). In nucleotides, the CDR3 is TGCGCCAGCAGCTCCGGGCCGGGACAGGAGAACACTGAAGCTTTCTTT. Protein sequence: CASSSGPGQENTEAFF.

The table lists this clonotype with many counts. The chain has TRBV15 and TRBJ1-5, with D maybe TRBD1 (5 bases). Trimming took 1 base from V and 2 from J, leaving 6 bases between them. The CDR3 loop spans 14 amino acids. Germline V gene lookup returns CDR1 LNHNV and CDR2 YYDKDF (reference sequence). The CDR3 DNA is TGTGCCACCAGCAGAGCGGGGGGCAATCAGCCCCAGCATTTT. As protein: CATSRAGGNQPQHF.

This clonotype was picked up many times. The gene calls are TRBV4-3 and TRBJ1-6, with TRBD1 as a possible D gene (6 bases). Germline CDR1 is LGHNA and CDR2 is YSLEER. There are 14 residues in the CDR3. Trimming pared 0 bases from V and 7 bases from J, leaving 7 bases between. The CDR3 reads CASSQETGNSPLHF. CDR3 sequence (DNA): TGCGCCAGCAGCCAAGAAACAGGGAATTCACCCCTCCACTTT.

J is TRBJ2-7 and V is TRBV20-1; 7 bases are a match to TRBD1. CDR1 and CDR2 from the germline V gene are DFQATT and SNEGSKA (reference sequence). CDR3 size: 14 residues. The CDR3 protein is CSVEKGGGSYEQYF. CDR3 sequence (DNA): TGCAGCGTTGAAAAAGGGGGCGGCTCCTACGAGCAGTACTTC.

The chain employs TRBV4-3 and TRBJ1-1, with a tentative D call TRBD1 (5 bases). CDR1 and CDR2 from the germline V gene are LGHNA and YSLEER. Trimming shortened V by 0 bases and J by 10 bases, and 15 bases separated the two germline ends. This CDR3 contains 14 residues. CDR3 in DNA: TGCGCCAGCAGCCAAGATGGCGGGGGGGAGGGAGCTTTCTTT. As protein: CASSQDGGGEGAFF.

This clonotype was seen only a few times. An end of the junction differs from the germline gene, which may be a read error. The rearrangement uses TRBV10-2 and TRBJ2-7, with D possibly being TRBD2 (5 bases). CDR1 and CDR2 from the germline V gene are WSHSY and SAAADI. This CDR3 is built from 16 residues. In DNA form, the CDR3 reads TGCGCCAGCGGTGAGTCTCAGAGGGCTGGTTCCTACGAGCAGTACTTC. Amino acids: CASGESQRAGSYEQYF.

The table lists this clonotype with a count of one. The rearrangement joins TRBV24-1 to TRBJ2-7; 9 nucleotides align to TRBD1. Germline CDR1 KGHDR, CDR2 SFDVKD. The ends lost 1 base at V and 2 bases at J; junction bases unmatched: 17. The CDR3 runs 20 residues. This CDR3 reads CATSDFITKAVGTGPYEQYF. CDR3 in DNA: TGTGCCACCAGTGATTTTATCACAAAGGCAGTAGGGACAGGGCCCTACGAGCAGTACTTC.

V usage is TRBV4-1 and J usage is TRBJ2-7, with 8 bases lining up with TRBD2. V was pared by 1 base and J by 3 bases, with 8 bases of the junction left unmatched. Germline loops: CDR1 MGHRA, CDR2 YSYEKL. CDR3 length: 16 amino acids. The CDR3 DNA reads TGCGCCAGCAGCCAAGGGAAGACTAGCGCCGTCTACGAGCAGTACTTC. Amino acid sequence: CASSQGKTSAVYEQYF.

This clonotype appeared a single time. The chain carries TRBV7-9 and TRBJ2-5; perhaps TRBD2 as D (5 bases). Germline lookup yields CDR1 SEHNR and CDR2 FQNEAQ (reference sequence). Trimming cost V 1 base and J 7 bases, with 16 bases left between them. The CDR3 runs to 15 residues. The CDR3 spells CASSLDLAGVGTQYF. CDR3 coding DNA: TGTGCCAGCAGCTTAGACCTTGCCGGGGTGGGGACCCAGTACTTC.

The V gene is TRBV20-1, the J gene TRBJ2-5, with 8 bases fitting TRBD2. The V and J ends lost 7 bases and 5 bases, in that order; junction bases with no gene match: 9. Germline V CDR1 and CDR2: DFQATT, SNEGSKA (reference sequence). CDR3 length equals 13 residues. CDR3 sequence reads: CSEAAGGGETQYF. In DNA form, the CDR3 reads TGCAGTGAAGCGGCGGGAGGAGGGGAGACCCAGTACTTC.

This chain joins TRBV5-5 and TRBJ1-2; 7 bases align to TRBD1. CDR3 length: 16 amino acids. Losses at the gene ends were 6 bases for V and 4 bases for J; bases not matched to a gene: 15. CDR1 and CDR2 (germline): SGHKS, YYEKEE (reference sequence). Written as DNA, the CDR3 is TGTGCCAGCACCGATCCCGGGACAGTGGTGGGCTATGGCTACACCTTC. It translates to CASTDPGTVVGYGYTF.

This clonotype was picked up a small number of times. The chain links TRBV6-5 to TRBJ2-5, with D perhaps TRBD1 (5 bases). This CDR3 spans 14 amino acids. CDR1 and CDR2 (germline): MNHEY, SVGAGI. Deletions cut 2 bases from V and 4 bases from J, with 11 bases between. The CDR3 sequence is CASSYVGQGETQYF. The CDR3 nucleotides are TGTGCCAGCAGTTACGTGGGGCAGGGAGAGACCCAGTACTTC.

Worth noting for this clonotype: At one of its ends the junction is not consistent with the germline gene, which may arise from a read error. CDR3 region: CASSQALLGTNDF. In DNA form, the CDR3 reads TGTGCCAGCAGCCAAGCTCTGTTAGGGACAAACGACTTC. This chain joins TRBV9 and TRBJ1-2, with D possibly being TRBD1 (6 bases). This CDR3 contains 13 residues. Germline CDR1 reads SGDLS; CDR2 reads YYNGEE.

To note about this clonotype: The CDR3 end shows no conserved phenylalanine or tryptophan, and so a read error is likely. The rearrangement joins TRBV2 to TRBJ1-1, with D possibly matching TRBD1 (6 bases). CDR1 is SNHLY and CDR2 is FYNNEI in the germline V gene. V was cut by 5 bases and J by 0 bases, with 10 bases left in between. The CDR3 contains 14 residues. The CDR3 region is CASSNRGLNTEAFL. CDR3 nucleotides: TGTGCCAGCAGTAATCGGGGGCTGAACACTGAAGCTTTCCTT.